This T cell receptor beta chain was identified during a study of spatial heterogeneity in lung cancer. Study as a whole: As counted in raw reads, each unique TCR and UMI combination appeared more than ten times on average. Points from the study as a whole: The number of expanded tumor alpha and beta chains correlated with mutation number.

TCRdb fed the 5' RACE reads into MiXCR, producing one record per CDR3 protein. The table lists 4,100 or so distinct CDR3 sequences, around 9% of them singletons. The time point is: sample taken at primary tumor resection. This clonotype was seen ten or more times. Its antigen is as yet unknown. There are 14 residues in the CDR3. Germline CDR1 MDHEN, CDR2 SYDVKM. V lost 1 base, J lost 3 bases, and 10 bases lay in between. Here the sequenced sample was lung tumor tissue, taken at surgery. The V and J genes are TRBV28 and TRBJ2-7; possible D gene TRBD1, 6 bases. The TCR was taken from a male donor with early-stage non-small cell lung cancer. The CDR3 nucleotides are TGTGCCAGCAGTTTATCGGACAGTTTCTACGAGCAGTACTTC. Residues: CASSLSDSFYEQYF. The variable domain in full, with the rest retrieved from reference TRBV28 and TRBJ2-7, is DVKVTQSSRYLVKRTGEKVFLECVQDMDHENMFWYRQDPGLGLRLIYFSYDVKMKEKGDIPEGYSVSREKKERFSLILESASTNQTSMYLCASSLSDSFYEQYFGPGTRLTVT.